This T cell receptor (beta chain) was recovered during a study of T cell repertoires in cytomegalovirus infection. Background on the study: Used in the study were CMV epitopes, some recently identified and HLA-C-restricted, others well-studied and HLA-B-restricted. TCR beta signatures that were public indicated CMV infection and matching HLA type.

The CDR3 runs to 13 residues. Germline loops: CDR1 PRHDT, CDR2 FYEKMQ (reference sequence). V was pared by 8 bases and J by 3 bases, with 3 bases of the junction left unmatched. Study findings and constraints: Ex vivo responses were dominated by HLA-C-restricted CMV-specific TCR beta clonotypes. Cumulative frequency of public TCR beta families picked out carriers of CMV plus the relevant HLA.

One entry per CDR3 protein results from TCRdb running MiXCR on the reads. This table has some 920,000 distinct CDR3 sequences, more than 25% appearing once. Remarks on this clonotype: Its antigen remains unidentified.

The clonotype originates from a human donor in good health (CMV status not recorded). Some clones in this sample may be carry-over from other donors' samples. V is TRBV13 and J is TRBJ2-7; 11 positions match TRBD2. The sample was cultured CD8+ T cells from PBMCs, taken from culture after CMV antigen stimulation. CDR3 nucleotides: TGTGCCAGCGGTAGCGGGGGGGACTACGAGCAGTACTTC. It encodes CASGSGGDYEQYF.